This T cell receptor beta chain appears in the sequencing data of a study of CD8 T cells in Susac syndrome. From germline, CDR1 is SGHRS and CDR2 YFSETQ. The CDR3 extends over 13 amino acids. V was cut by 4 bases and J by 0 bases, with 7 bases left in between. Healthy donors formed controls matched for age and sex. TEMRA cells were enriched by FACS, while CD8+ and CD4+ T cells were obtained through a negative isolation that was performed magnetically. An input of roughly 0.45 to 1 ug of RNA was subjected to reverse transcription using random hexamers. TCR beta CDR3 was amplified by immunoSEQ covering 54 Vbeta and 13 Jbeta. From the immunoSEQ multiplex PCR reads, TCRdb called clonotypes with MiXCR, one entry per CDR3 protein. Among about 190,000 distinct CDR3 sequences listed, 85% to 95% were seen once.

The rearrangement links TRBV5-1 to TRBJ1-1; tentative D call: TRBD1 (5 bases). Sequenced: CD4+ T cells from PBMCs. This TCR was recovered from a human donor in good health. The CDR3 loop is CASSTGMNTEAFF. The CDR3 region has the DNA TGCGCCAGCAGCACAGGCATGAACACTGAAGCTTTCTTT.